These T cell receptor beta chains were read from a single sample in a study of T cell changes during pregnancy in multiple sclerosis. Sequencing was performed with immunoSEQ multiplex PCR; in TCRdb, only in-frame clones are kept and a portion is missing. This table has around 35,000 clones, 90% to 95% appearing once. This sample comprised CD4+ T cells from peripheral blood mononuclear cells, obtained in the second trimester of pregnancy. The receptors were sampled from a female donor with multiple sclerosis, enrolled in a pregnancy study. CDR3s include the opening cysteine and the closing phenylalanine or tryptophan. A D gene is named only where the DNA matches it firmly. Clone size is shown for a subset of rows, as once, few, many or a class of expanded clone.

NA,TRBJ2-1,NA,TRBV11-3,CASSLREREFEQFF,TGTGCCAGCAGCTTACGGGAGAGGGAATTTGAGCAGTTCTTC
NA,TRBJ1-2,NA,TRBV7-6,CASSLALWETGDGYTF,TGTGCCAGCAGCTTAGCGCTTTGGGAGACGGGTGATGGCTACACCTTC
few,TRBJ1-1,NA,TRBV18,CASSPPVGGSFNTEAFF,TGTGCCAGCTCACCACCGGTGGGGGGAAGTTTTAACACTGAAGCTTTCTTT
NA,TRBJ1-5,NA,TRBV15,CATSREGATHSNQPQHF,TGTGCCACCAGCAGAGAGGGGGCCACCCATAGCAATCAGCCCCAGCATTTT
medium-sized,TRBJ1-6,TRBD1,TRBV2,CASSELGTGDNSPLHF,TGTGCCAGCAGTGAATTAGGGACAGGGGATAATTCACCCCTCCACTTT
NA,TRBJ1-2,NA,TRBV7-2,CASSLSGENGYTF,TGTGCCAGCAGCTTATCAGGGGAGAATGGCTACACCTTC
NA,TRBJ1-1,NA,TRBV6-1,CASARGPFTEAFF,TGTGCCAGCGCTAGGGGCCCTTTTACTGAAGCTTTCTTT
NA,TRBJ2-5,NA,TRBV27,CASSPLTGYAETQYF,TGTGCCAGCAGCCCTCTTACGGGGTACGCGGAGACCCAGTACTTC
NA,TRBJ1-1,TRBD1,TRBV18,CASSQTGQIFGAFF,TGTGCCAGCTCACAAACGGGACAGATTTTTGGAGCTTTCTTT
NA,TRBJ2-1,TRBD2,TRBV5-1,CASSGLAGDEQFF,TGCGCCAGCAGCGGGTTAGCGGGGGATGAGCAGTTCTTC
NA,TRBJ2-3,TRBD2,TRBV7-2,CASSYRTSPPDTQYF,TGTGCCAGCAGCTATAGGACTAGCCCGCCGGATACGCAGTATTTT
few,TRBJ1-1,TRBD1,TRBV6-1,CASSVGQGPTEAFF,TGTGCCAGCAGTGTGGGACAGGGCCCCACTGAAGCTTTCTTT
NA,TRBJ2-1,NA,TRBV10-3,CAISGGSYNEQFF,TGTGCCATCAGTGGCGGCTCCTACAATGAGCAGTTCTTC
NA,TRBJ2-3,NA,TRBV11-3,CASSRGTFTDTQYF,TGTGCCAGCAGCCGGGGAACCTTCACAGATACGCAGTATTTT
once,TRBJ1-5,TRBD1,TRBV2,CASSGTGGYGNQPQHF,TGTGCCAGCAGTGGGACAGGGGGCTATGGCAATCAGCCCCAGCATTTT
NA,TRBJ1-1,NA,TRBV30,CAWSVSPGEAFF,TGTGCCTGGAGTGTAAGCCCCGGGGAAGCTTTCTTT
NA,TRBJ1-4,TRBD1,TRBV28,CASSLESGGVTNEKLFF,TGTGCCAGCAGTTTAGAGTCAGGGGGCGTTACTAATGAAAAACTGTTTTTT
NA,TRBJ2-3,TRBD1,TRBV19,CASSRRQGSTDTQYF,TGTGCCAGTAGTCGGCGACAGGGAAGCACAGATACGCAGTATTTT
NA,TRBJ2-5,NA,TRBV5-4,CASSFGTAQETQYF,TGTGCCAGCAGCTTTGGGACTGCGCAAGAGACCCAGTACTTC
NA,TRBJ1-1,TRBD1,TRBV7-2,CASSFSGGAEAFF,TGTGCCAGCAGCTTTTCAGGGGGTGCTGAAGCTTTCTTT
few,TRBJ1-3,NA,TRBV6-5,CASCVSSTGNTIYF,TGTGCCAGCTGCGTTAGCTCCACTGGAAACACCATATATTTT
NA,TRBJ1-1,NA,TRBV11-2,CASSPGQPLNTEAFF,TGTGCCAGCAGCCCTGGACAGCCTTTGAACACTGAAGCTTTCTTT
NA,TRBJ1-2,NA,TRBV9,CASSVAPQGLDYGYTF,TGTGCCAGCAGCGTAGCTCCGCAGGGGTTAGACTATGGCTACACCTTC
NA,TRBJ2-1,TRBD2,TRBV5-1,CASSLTSGGVQEQFF,TGCGCCAGCAGCTTGACTAGCGGGGGGGTTCAAGAGCAGTTCTTC
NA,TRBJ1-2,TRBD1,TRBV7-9,CASSEHRQGYGYTF,TGTGCCAGCAGCGAACACCGACAGGGATATGGCTACACCTTC
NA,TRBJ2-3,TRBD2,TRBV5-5,CASSLGFASGGSKSTDTQYF,TGTGCCAGCAGCTTGGGTTTTGCTAGCGGGGGAAGCAAAAGCACAGATACGCAGTATTTT
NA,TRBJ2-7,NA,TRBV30,CAWTRQILGHEQYF,TGTGCCTGGACCCGACAGATTTTAGGCCACGAGCAGTACTTC
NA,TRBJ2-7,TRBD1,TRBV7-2,CASSLAGTGFYEQYF,TGTGCCAGCAGCTTAGCCGGGACAGGGTTTTACGAGCAGTACTTC
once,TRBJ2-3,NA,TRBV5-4,CASSLGPGNSDTQYF,TGTGCCAGCAGCTTGGGTCCCGGGAACTCAGATACGCAGTATTTT
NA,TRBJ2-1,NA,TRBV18,CASSSGGYNEQFF,TGTGCCAGCTCTTCCGGGGGTTACAATGAGCAGTTCTTC
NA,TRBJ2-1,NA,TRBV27,CASRGGAPRAYNEQFF,TGTGCCAGCAGAGGGGGTGCCCCTCGGGCCTACAATGAGCAGTTCTTC
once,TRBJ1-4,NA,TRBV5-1,CASSPTGGDEKLFF,TGCGCCAGCAGCCCGACGGGGGGGGATGAAAAACTGTTTTTT
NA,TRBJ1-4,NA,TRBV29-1,CSVDSQEKLFF,TGCAGCGTTGATTCTCAGGAAAAACTGTTTTTT
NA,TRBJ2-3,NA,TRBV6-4,CASSPQWEMGTDTQYF,TGTGCCAGCAGTCCCCAATGGGAGATGGGCACAGATACGCAGTATTTT
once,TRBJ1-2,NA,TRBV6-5,CASSYSGGQAYGYTF,TGTGCCAGCAGTTACTCAGGCGGCCAAGCCTATGGCTACACCTTC
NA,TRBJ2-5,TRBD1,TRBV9,CASSLGGVETQYF,TGTGCCAGCAGCTTAGGGGGCGTCGAGACCCAGTACTTC
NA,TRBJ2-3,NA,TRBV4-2,CASSLGTSASTDTQYF,TGTGCCAGCAGCCTTGGGACTTCCGCTAGCACAGATACGCAGTATTTT
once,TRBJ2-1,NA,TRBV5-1,CASSFSEDEQFF,TGCGCCAGCAGCTTCTCAGAGGATGAGCAGTTCTTC
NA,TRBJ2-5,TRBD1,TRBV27,CASSRQNRGPPETQYF,TGTGCCAGCAGCCGCCAGAACAGGGGGCCTCCTGAGACCCAGTACTTC
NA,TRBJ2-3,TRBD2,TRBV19,CASSLAGGTDTQYF,TGTGCCAGTAGTCTAGCGGGGGGCACAGATACGCAGTATTTT
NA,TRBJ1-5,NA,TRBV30,CAWSAAGGNQPQHF,TGTGCCTGGAGCGCAGCGGGGGGCAATCAGCCCCAGCATTTT
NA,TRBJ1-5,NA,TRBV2,CASGFQVRQPQHF,TGTGCCAGCGGGTTCCAGGTCCGACAGCCCCAGCATTTT
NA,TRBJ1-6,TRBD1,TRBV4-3,CASSHQGQAYNSPLHF,TGCGCCAGCAGCCACCAGGGACAGGCTTATAATTCACCCCTCCACTTT
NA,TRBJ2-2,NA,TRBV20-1,CSAAFSGELFF,TGCAGTGCGGCCTTTTCGGGGGAGCTGTTTTTT
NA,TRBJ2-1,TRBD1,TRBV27,CASSRTGYNEQFF,TGTGCCAGCAGTCGGACAGGGTACAATGAGCAGTTCTTC
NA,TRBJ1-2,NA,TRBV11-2,CASSFTPNYGYTF,TGTGCCAGCAGCTTTACTCCGAACTATGGCTACACCTTC
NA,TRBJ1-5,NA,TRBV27,CASSYRYSNQPQHF,TGTGCCAGCAGCTACAGATATAGCAATCAGCCCCAGCATTTT
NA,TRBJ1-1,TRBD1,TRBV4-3,CASSQGDSRVQAFF,TGCGCCAGCAGCCAGGGGGACAGTAGAGTTCAGGCTTTCTTT
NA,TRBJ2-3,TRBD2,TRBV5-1,CASRQRRLAEGSSTDTQYF,TGCGCCAGCAGACAACGGCGGCTAGCGGAGGGGTCTAGCACAGATACGCAGTATTTT
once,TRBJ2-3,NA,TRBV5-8,CASSSRQIRETQYF,TGTGCCAGCAGCTCCCGACAGATCCGTGAGACGCAGTATTTT
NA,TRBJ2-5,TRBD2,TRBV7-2,CASSFGGGETQYF,TGTGCCAGCAGCTTTGGGGGAGGGGAGACCCAGTACTTC
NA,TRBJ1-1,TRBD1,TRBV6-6,CASSHTQGGWDTEAFF,TGTGCCAGCAGTCACACACAGGGGGGTTGGGACACTGAAGCTTTCTTT
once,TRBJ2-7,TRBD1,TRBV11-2,CASSGQGAYEQYF,TGTGCCAGCAGTGGACAGGGAGCCTACGAGCAGTACTTC
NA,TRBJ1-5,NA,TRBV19,CASSIDRFSNQPQHF,TGTGCCAGTAGTATAGATAGATTTAGCAATCAGCCCCAGCATTTT
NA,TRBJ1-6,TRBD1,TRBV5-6,CASSSGQGRGSPLHF,TGTGCCAGCAGCTCGGGACAGGGGCGAGGATCACCCCTCCACTTT
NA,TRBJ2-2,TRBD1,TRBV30,CAWEGGQGTGELFF,TGTGCCTGGGAGGGGGGACAGGGGACCGGGGAGCTGTTTTTT
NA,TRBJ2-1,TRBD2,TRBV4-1,CASSQEGTSGRASTIYNEQFF,TGCGCCAGCAGCCAAGAGGGGACGAGCGGGAGGGCCTCTACCATCTACAATGAGCAGTTCTTC
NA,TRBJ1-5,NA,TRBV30,CACSSGGQPQHF,TGTGCCTGTTCCTCGGGGGGTCAGCCCCAGCATTTT
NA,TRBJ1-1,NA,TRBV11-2,CASRYRVISEAFF,TGTGCCAGCCGCTACAGGGTCATCTCTGAAGCTTTCTTT
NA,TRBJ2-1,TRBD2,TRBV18,CASSPPNSGGAEQFF,TGTGCCAGCTCACCACCGAACAGCGGGGGCGCCGAGCAGTTCTTC